Each of the 21 T cell receptor beta chains below was sequenced from the same sample in a study of blood T cell repertoires in COVID-19 (dated by TCRdb to 2018 to 2021). Library preparation was by the immunoSEQ multiplex PCR assay. What TCRdb holds here is the immuneACCESS table cut down to in-frame rearrangements. Part of the clones is not present; checked against another copy, under half of the missing clones reflect an unresolved V gene, and the others are unexplained. Here the sample has 80,000 or so clones; over 70% occur a single time. The ten largest clones add up to approximately 12% of the sample. Sequencing was carried out using peripheral blood. All receptors derive from a man of 80 years or more with acute or convalescent COVID-19.

The chain carries TRBV5-4 and TRBJ2-3; 9 bases align to TRBD2. J gave up 2 bases and V 4 bases, and 11 bases lay outside the gene matches. The CDR3 loop spans 17 amino acids. CDR1 is SGHNT, CDR2 YYREEE, per germline (reference sequence). This chain's CDR3 is CASSKTTSGPSTDTQYF. In DNA form, the CDR3 reads TGTGCCAGCAGCAAGACGACTAGCGGCCCATCCACAGATACGCAGTATTTT.

The J gene is TRBJ2-3, the V gene TRBV7-3, with 8 bases identical to TRBD2. J was trimmed by 6 bases and V by 5 bases; bases with no gene match: 10. Per the germline V gene, CDR1 is SGHTA and CDR2 is FQGTGA. This CDR3 is built from 15 residues. CDR3 sequence reads: CASSTLPGGRDTQYF. CDR3 DNA: TGTGCCAGCAGCACCCTCCCGGGGGGGCGGGATACGCAGTATTTT.

The rearrangement links TRBV2 to TRBJ1-1; 9 positions agree with TRBD1. This CDR3 is built from 15 residues. Germline CDR1 SNHLY, CDR2 FYNNEI. The V gene end was trimmed by 0 bases and the J gene end by 1 base; junction bases not matched to a gene: 0. CDR3 sequence: CASSEADRGNTEAFF. The CDR3 DNA reads as TGTGCCAGCAGTGAAGCGGACAGGGGGAACACTGAAGCTTTCTTT.

About this clone: Other DNA sequences within the sample encode an identical CDR3. The genes are TRBV2 and TRBJ1-1; 7 bases match TRBD1. V trimming: 3 bases; J trimming: 1 base; junction bases outside the gene matches: 2. CDR3 length: 14 residues. Germline V gene data show CDR1 as SNHLY and CDR2 as FYNNEI. CDR3 bases: TGTGCCAGCAGTGAGAGACAGGGGAACACTGAAGCTTTCTTT. Protein sequence: CASSERQGNTEAFF.

The chain carries TRBV7-8 and TRBJ2-7, with a weak D call TRBD1 (6 bases). Trimming took off 6 bases at V and 1 base at J, with 16 bases between the two ends. Germline V gene lookup returns CDR1 SGHVS and CDR2 FQNEAQ. This CDR3 spans 15 amino acids. The CDR3 coding sequence is TGTGCCAGCAGTTTGGGCAGGGGCCCATCCTACGAGCAGTACTTC. It encodes CASSLGRGPSYEQYF.

The chain recombines TRBV7-3 with TRBJ1-6, with 8 bases matching TRBD1. Germline CDR1 is SGHTA and CDR2 is FQGTGA. Trimming at V came to 1 base and at J to 10 bases, leaving 9 bases not matched to a gene. The CDR3 sequence is 16 residues long. The CDR3 DNA is TGTGCCAGCAGCTTAAGCAACAGGGGGAAGGGCTCACCCCTCCACTTT. Amino acids: CASSLSNRGKGSPLHF.

The chain is built from TRBV28 and TRBJ2-5, with TRBD2 matching 10 bases. After removal of 5 bases from V and 4 bases from J, the junction contained 10 bases not matched to a gene. Germline CDR1 is MDHEN and CDR2 is SYDVKM. The CDR3 length is 16 residues. CDR3 in DNA: TGTGCCAGCAGTCCTCAGCGGGGGGGCTATCTAGAGACCCAGTACTTC. It translates to CASSPQRGGYLETQYF.

This rearrangement joins TRBV5-1 to TRBJ1-1; 8 bases match TRBD1. The CDR3 consists of 13 residues. Germline-derived CDR1 and CDR2 are SGHRS and YFSETQ. J was trimmed by 7 bases and V by 4 bases; bases with no gene match: 6. CDR3 region: CASSPGQDFEAFF. The CDR3 DNA follows: TGCGCCAGCAGCCCGGGACAGGACTTTGAAGCTTTCTTT. Drawing the rest from reference TRBV5-1 and TRBJ1-1, the complete variable domain is KAGVTQTPRYLIKTRGQQVTLSCSPISGHRSVSWYQQTPGQGLQFLFEYFSETQRNKGNFPGRFSGRQFSNSRSEMNVSTLELGDSALYLCASSPGQDFEAFFGQGTRLTVV.

This clone was detected only once. The rearrangement links TRBV18 to TRBJ2-5; D remains unclear. The V and J ends lost 6 bases and 5 bases respectively, with 16 bases between them. This CDR3 comprises 14 residues. Germline values: CDR1 KGHSH, CDR2 LQKENI. The CDR3: CASSPSPDSETQYF. The CDR3 DNA is TGTGCCAGCTCCCCCAGTCCCGATTCGGAGACCCAGTACTTC.

The chain uses TRBV15 and TRBJ1-4; no clear D. Germline values: CDR1 LNHNV, CDR2 YYDKDF (reference sequence). CDR3 length equals 16 residues. The V end lost 1 base, the J end lost 0 bases, and 9 bases lay between the germline ends. The CDR3 DNA sequence: TGTGCCACCAGCAGAGGGCAGCAGGCAACTAATGAAAAACTGTTTTTT. It encodes CATSRGQQATNEKLFF.

The rearrangement uses TRBV6-5 and TRBJ1-2, with TRBD1 as a possible D gene (6 bases). Trimming took 6 bases from V and 6 from J, leaving 14 bases between them. Germline loops: CDR1 MNHEY, CDR2 SVGAGI. The CDR3 sequence is 13 residues long. The DNA of the CDR3 is TGTGCCAGCAGCTACAGGGAGTGGGATGGCTACACCTTC. It is translated as CASSYREWDGYTF.

V and J are TRBV5-1 and TRBJ2-2; D might be TRBD1 (6 bases). The CDR3 consists of 15 residues. V was shortened by 2 bases and J by 7 bases, with 15 bases between the two germline ends. Per germline, CDR1 SGHRS and CDR2 YFSETQ. The CDR3 region is CASSFGYRVDGELFF. The DNA of the CDR3 is TGCGCCAGCAGCTTTGGTTACAGGGTCGACGGGGAGCTGTTTTTT.

The V and J genes are TRBV5-4 and TRBJ1-4; 7 positions agree with TRBD1. The V gene's germline CDR1 is SGHNT and CDR2 YYREEE (reference sequence). CDR3 size: 15 residues. V dropped 4 bases and J dropped 8; count of bases not matched to a gene: 11. CDR3 in DNA: TGTGCCAGCAGCGAGAGACAGGGCTCTGAAGAAAAACTGTTTTTT. Its protein is CASSERQGSEEKLFF. The full variable domain, completed using reference TRBV5-4 and TRBJ1-4, is ETGVTQSPTHLIKTRGQQVTLRCSSQSGHNTVSWYQQALGQGPQFIFQYYREEENGRGNFPPRFSGLQFPNYSSELNVNALELDDSALYLCASSERQGSEEKLFFGSGTQLSVL.

This chain joins TRBV2 and TRBJ2-2, with TRBD1 matching over 8 bases. The germline gives CDR1 SNHLY, CDR2 FYNNEI. Trimming removed 6 bases from V and 1 base from J; junction bases left unmatched: 4. The CDR3 runs to 15 residues. The CDR3 nucleotides are TGTGCCAGCAGCGGACAGGGAAGGAACACCGGGGAGCTGTTTTTT. It codes for CASSGQGRNTGELFF.

The chain employs TRBV19 and TRBJ1-5; 8 bases are a match to TRBD1. The CDR3 covers 12 residues. Germline V gives CDR1 LNHDA, CDR2 SQIVND (reference sequence). V lost 11 bases, J lost 5 bases, and 5 bases stayed unmatched. The chain's CDR3 is CASKDRDQPQHF. CDR3 in DNA: TGTGCCTCAAAGGACAGGGATCAGCCCCAGCATTTT.

The genes are TRBV19 and TRBJ1-4, with D maybe TRBD1 (5 bases). The V gene's germline CDR1 is LNHDA and CDR2 SQIVND (reference sequence). This CDR3 region has 16 residues. Between the trimmed V and J ends, which lost 4 bases and 5 bases, there was a span of 17 bases. The CDR3 loop is CASSTPRGQGNEKLFF. CDR3 in DNA: TGTGCCAGTAGTACCCCCCGTGGGCAGGGCAATGAAAAACTGTTTTTT.

CDR3 in DNA: TGTGCCAGCTCAGGACAGGGGGCGATACCTGAAGCTTTCTTT. It encodes CASSGQGAIPEAFF. The chain couples TRBV2 to TRBJ1-1; 11 bases fit TRBD1. Germline CDR1 and CDR2: SNHLY and FYNNEI. The CDR3 is made up of 14 amino acids. The junction had 8 bases not matched to a gene; V was cut back by 8 bases and J by 6 bases.

V and J are TRBV5-1 and TRBJ2-2, with 9 bases identical to TRBD2. This CDR3 has 17 amino acids. CDR1 and CDR2 (germline): SGHRS, YFSETQ. The junction had 9 bases not matched to a gene; V was cut back by 0 bases and J by 6 bases. CDR3 sequence: CASSLGLAGALSGELFF. The CDR3 nucleotides are TGCGCCAGCAGCTTGGGATTAGCGGGGGCTCTTTCCGGGGAGCTGTTTTTT.

The chain is built from TRBV11-3 and TRBJ2-2; D possibly corresponds to TRBD2 (5 bases). The germline V gene has CDR1 SGHNT and CDR2 YENEEA. The CDR3 consists of 14 residues. V was clipped by 5 bases and J by 2 bases, with 9 bases between them. The chain's CDR3 is CASSRGYNTGELFF. The CDR3 DNA sequence: TGTGCCAGCAGCCGAGGGTACAACACCGGGGAGCTGTTTTTT.

The gene calls are TRBV11-3 and TRBJ2-2, with D uncertain. This CDR3 has 15 residues. V was trimmed by 5 bases and J by 7 bases, leaving 17 bases between them. The germline gives CDR1 SGHNT, CDR2 YENEEA. The CDR3 region has the DNA TGTGCCAGCAGCGCATCGATAATCGGTGTCGGGGAGCTGTTTTTT. Translating it yields CASSASIIGVGELFF.

The chain has TRBV7-9 and TRBJ1-3; D is perhaps TRBD1 (5 bases). The CDR3 is 16 residues long. V lost 4 bases and J lost 0, with 13 bases in between. Germline V gene lookup returns CDR1 SEHNR and CDR2 FQNEAQ (reference sequence). The CDR3 region has the DNA TGTGCCAGCAGCTATGGGGCACAGTTCTCTGGAAACACCATATATTTT. Amino acid sequence: CASSYGAQFSGNTIYF.